This T cell receptor beta chain appears in the sequencing data of a study of cytomegalovirus exposure and HLA in healthy donors. This clone has just one count. Its cognate antigen is unknown. Generated by immunoSEQ multiplex PCR, the TCRdb table keeps only in-frame clones and is missing some. The table includes some 90,000 clones, 96% detected once. In germline, CDR1 is SGHDN, CDR2 FVKESK. The CDR3 contains 13 residues. The V and J ends lost 4 bases and 6 bases, in that order; junction bases with no gene match: 2. Findings and caveats of the study: The study put some 160 TCR beta chains on its list as cytomegalovirus-associated. Most TCR sequences showed up rarely, but some public TCRs showed up in many donors. Cytomegalovirus status was reportedly diagnosed by the classifier with high specificity and sensitivity.

This chain links TRBV14 with TRBJ2-2; 7 nucleotides line up with TRBD2. The source is a man aged 18 to 35 in good health and CMV-seronegative. Material for sequencing was PBMCs. The CDR3 nucleotides read TGTGCCAGCAGCCGACTAGCAGCCGGGGAGCTGTTTTTT. Amino acid sequence: CASSRLAAGELFF.